This T cell receptor (beta chain) was identified in a study of T cells in localized non-small cell lung cancer. Study observations and caveats: Longer overall survival was seen with higher T cell density measured in blood. It was uninvolved adjacent lung that showed the highest T cell clonality, exceeding tumor.

The data were produced by immunoSEQ multiplex PCR, yet TCRdb's version contains in-frame clones alone and is incomplete. Here the sample spans more than 20,000 clones, less than 90% being singletons. Turning to this clone: Its antigen remains unknown.

Germline CDR1 MDHEN, CDR2 SYDVKM. With 6 bases clipped from V and 5 bases from J, the junction kept 18 bases outside the gene matches. The CDR3 loop spans 17 amino acids. This sequence originates from a man aged 40 to 70 with stage II squamous cell lung carcinoma. The sequenced sample was PBMCs, obtained before any cancer treatment. The rearrangement joins TRBV28 to TRBJ2-5; 7 bases align to TRBD2. The CDR3 region is CASSSPNSGLKRETQYF. In DNA form, the CDR3 reads TGTGCCAGCAGCTCTCCCAATAGCGGGCTTAAACGGGAGACCCAGTACTTC.